These T cell receptor beta chains were read from a single sample in a study of radiotherapy plus CTLA-4 blockade in lung cancer. TCRdb's copy holds only in-frame clones and misses some; the assay was immunoSEQ multiplex PCR. The table shows 55,000 to 65,000 clones, with 70% to 80% occurring only once. The sequencing used peripheral blood, collected from a patient treated with radiotherapy plus ipilimumab. These receptors were collected from a human donor with non-small cell lung cancer who had a partial response to radiotherapy plus ipilimumab. The CDR3 runs from the conserved cysteine through the conserved F or W. Not all rows give a size; the values are once, few, many and, for expanded clones, a class.

J gene: TRBJ2-7
V gene: TRBV5-1
clone size: -
CDR3 protein: CASSSHASSYEQYF

J gene: TRBJ2-2
V gene: TRBV5-1
clone size: -
CDR3 protein: CASSLGWPGELFF

J gene: TRBJ1-2
V gene: TRBV5-4
clone size: -
CDR3 protein: CASSLSGQGTNYGYTF

J gene: TRBJ2-7
V gene: TRBV25-1
clone size: -
CDR3 protein: CASSPRQGNIYEQYF

J gene: TRBJ2-7
V gene: TRBV5-1
clone size: -
CDR3 protein: CASSLDRALEQYF

J gene: TRBJ1-1
V gene: TRBV27
clone size: -
CDR3 protein: CASSLIGGTEAFF

J gene: TRBJ2-3
V gene: TRBV6-1
clone size: -
CDR3 protein: CASSPGDTQYF

J gene: TRBJ2-2
V gene: TRBV15
clone size: -
CDR3 protein: CATSMWGAGELFF

J gene: TRBJ2-2
V gene: TRBV7-2
clone size: -
CDR3 protein: CASRQLRGVNTGELFF

J gene: TRBJ1-2
V gene: TRBV28
clone size: -
CDR3 protein: CASSWEGGRYGYTF

J gene: TRBJ2-3
V gene: TRBV27
clone size: -
CDR3 protein: CASSFLAGGTDTQYF

J gene: TRBJ2-1
V gene: TRBV6-1
clone size: -
CDR3 protein: CASSVSLGLVEQFF

J gene: TRBJ2-1
V gene: TRBV29-1
clone size: -
CDR3 protein: CSVDLLGVNEQFF

J gene: TRBJ1-1
V gene: TRBV5-1
clone size: once
CDR3 protein: CASNIGGANTEAFF

J gene: TRBJ2-7
V gene: TRBV7-2
clone size: -
CDR3 protein: CASSLVPGPYEQYF

J gene: TRBJ1-2
V gene: TRBV5-6
clone size: -
CDR3 protein: CASSLGWDSKYGYTF

J gene: TRBJ1-2
V gene: TRBV5-4
clone size: -
CDR3 protein: CASSPIGEYGYTF

J gene: TRBJ2-7
V gene: TRBV30
clone size: few
CDR3 protein: CAWSVEGAGEQYF

J gene: TRBJ2-5
V gene: TRBV10-2
clone size: -
CDR3 protein: CASSDNSGTQYF